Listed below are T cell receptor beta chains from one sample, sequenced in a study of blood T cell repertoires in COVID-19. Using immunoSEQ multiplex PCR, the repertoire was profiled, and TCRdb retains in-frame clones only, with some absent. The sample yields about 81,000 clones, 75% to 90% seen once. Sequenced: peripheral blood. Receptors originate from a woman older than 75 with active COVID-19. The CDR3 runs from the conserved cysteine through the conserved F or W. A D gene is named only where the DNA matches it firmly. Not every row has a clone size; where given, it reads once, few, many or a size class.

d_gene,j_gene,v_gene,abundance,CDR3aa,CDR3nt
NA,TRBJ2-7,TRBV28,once,CASAGDSNYEQYF,TGTGCCAGCGCTGGGGACTCAAACTACGAGCAGTACTTC
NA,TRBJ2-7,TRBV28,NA,CASSPLAYEQYF,TGTGCCAGCAGTCCCCTAGCCTACGAGCAGTACTTC
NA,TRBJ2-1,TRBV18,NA,CASSPVTGYNEQFF,TGTGCCAGCTCACCCGTCACCGGCTACAATGAGCAGTTCTTC
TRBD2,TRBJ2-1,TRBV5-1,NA,CASSLALAGLTSYNEQFF,TGCGCCAGCAGCTTGGCACTAGCGGGACTTACTTCCTACAATGAGCAGTTCTTC
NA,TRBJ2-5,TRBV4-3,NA,CASSQDWADQETQYF,TGCGCCAGCAGCCAAGACTGGGCCGACCAAGAGACCCAGTACTTC
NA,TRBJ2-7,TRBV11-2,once,CASSLGGVRQGSSEQYF,TGTGCCAGCAGCTTAGGCGGGGTGAGACAGGGTTCGTCTGAGCAGTACTTC
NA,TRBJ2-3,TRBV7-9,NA,CASSLISTDTQYF,TGTGCCAGCAGTCTAATTTCCACAGATACGCAGTATTTT
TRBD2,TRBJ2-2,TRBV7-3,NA,CASSSTSEGTGELFF,TGTGCCAGCAGCTCGACTAGCGAAGGCACCGGGGAGCTGTTTTTT
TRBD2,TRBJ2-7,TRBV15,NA,CATSSGEGSEQYF,TGTGCCACCAGCAGCGGGGAGGGGAGCGAGCAGTACTTC
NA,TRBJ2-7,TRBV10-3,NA,CAISEPRDTRLYF,TGTGCCATCAGTGAGCCCCGGGACACGCGATTGTACTTC
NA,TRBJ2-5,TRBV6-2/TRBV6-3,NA,CASSPGVNSRETQYF,TGTGCCAGCAGTCCCGGTGTTAACAGCCGAGAGACCCAGTACTTC
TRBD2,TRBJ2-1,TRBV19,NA,CASSIVAGVGNEQFF,TGTGCCAGTAGTATAGTGGCGGGAGTGGGTAATGAGCAGTTCTTC
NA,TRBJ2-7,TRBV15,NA,CATSKTGPLYEQYF,TGTGCCACCAGCAAGACAGGTCCCCTCTACGAGCAGTACTTC
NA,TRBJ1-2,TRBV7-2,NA,CASSLSPGRVQGAGYGYTF,TGTGCCAGCAGCTTATCTCCAGGCCGGGTGCAGGGCGCGGGGTATGGCTACACCTTC
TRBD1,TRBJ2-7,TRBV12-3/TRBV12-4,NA,CASSAGQGLEQYF,TGTGCCAGCAGTGCCGGACAGGGTTTGGAGCAGTACTTC
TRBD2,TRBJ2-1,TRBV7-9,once,CASSKGLAGGYNEQFF,TGTGCCAGCAGCAAGGGACTAGCGGGAGGGTACAATGAGCAGTTCTTC
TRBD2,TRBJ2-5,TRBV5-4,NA,CASSLDASGQETQYF,TGTGCCAGCAGCTTGGACGCTAGCGGCCAAGAGACCCAGTACTTC
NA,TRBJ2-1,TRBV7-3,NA,CASGATRGGHNEQFF,TGTGCCAGCGGCGCGACTAGGGGGGGTCACAATGAGCAGTTCTTC
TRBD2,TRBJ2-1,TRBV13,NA,CASSIGTSGRAGGEQFF,TGTGCCAGCAGCATCGGGACTAGCGGGAGGGCCGGCGGTGAGCAGTTCTTC
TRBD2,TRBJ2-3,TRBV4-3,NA,CASSSRWLAVTDTQYF,TGCGCCAGCAGCTCCAGGTGGCTAGCGGTCACAGATACGCAGTATTTT
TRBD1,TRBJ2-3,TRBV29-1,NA,CSVGGGATDTQYF,TGCAGCGTTGGAGGGGGCGCAACAGATACGCAGTATTTT
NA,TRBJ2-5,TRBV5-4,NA,CASSRRGGREETQYF,TGTGCCAGCAGCCGAAGGGGGGGGAGGGAAGAGACCCAGTACTTC
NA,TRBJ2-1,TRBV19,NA,CASTSSLGAYNEQFF,TGTGCCAGTACCTCAAGCCTCGGGGCCTACAATGAGCAGTTCTTC
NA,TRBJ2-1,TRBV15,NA,CATSRDFRYNEQFF,TGTGCCACCAGCAGAGATTTTCGGTACAATGAGCAGTTCTTC
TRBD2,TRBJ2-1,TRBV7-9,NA,CASSPGRGAGGNEQFF,TGTGCCAGCAGCCCCGGGCGGGGGGCAGGTGGCAATGAGCAGTTCTTC
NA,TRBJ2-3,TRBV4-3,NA,CASSHLSGPTDTQYF,TGCGCCAGCAGCCACCTTAGCGGCCCCACAGATACGCAGTATTTT
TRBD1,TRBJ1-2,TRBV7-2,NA,CASSFRQGGWGYTF,TGTGCCAGCAGCTTTCGACAGGGAGGTTGGGGCTACACCTTC
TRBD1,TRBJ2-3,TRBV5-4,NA,CASTDRGVPDTQYF,TGTGCCAGCACTGACAGGGGAGTCCCAGATACGCAGTATTTT
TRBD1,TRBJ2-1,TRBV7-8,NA,CASSPTGGNYNEQFF,TGTGCCAGCAGCCCCACAGGGGGGAACTACAATGAGCAGTTCTTC
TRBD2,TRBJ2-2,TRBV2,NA,CASREGTSRSGELFF,TGTGCCAGCAGGGAAGGGACTAGCCGTAGCGGGGAGCTGTTTTTT
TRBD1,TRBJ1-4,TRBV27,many,CASSLQGDEKLFF,TGTGCCAGCAGTTTACAGGGGGATGAAAAACTGTTTTTT
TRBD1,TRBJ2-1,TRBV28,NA,CASSFYLPGQAGYNEQFF,TGTGCCAGCAGTTTCTACCTACCGGGACAGGCTGGTTACAATGAGCAGTTCTTC
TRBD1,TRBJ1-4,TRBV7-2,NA,CASSLQGYSEKLFF,TGTGCCAGCAGCCTACAGGGGTACAGTGAAAAACTGTTTTTT
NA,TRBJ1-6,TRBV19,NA,CASSPFVGEGSPLHF,TGTGCCAGTAGCCCCTTCGTGGGGGAGGGCTCACCCCTCCACTTT
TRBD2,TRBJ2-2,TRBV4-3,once,CASSQDTTSGAANTGELFF,TGCGCCAGCAGCCAAGATACGACTAGCGGAGCCGCGAACACCGGGGAGCTGTTTTTT
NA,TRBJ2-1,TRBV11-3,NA,CASSPGQKQFF,TGTGCCAGCAGCCCCGGACAGAAGCAGTTCTTC
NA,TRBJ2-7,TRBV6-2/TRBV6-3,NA,CASSPGLGFYYEQYF,TGTGCCAGCAGTCCGGGACTCGGCTTCTACTACGAGCAGTACTTC
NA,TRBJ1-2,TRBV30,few,CAWRRGGYTF,TGTGCCTGGAGAAGGGGGGGCTACACCTTC
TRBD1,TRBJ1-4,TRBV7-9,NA,CASSPRATGAHPEKLFF,TGTGCCAGCAGCCCCCGGGCCACAGGGGCTCACCCTGAAAAACTGTTTTTT
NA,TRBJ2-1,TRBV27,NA,CASSSTPEAYNEQFF,TGTGCCAGCAGCTCGACCCCGGAGGCCTACAATGAGCAGTTCTTC
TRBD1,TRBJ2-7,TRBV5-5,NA,CASSRQGSEQYF,TGTGCCAGCAGCCGACAGGGTTCCGAGCAGTACTTC
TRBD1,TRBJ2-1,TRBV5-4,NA,CASSPRDRSEQFF,TGTGCCAGCAGCCCCCGGGACAGATCTGAGCAGTTCTTC
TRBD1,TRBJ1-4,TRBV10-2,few,CASSAGQGAEKLFF,TGCGCCAGCAGTGCGGGACAGGGGGCCGAAAAACTGTTTTTT
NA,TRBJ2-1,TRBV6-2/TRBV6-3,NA,CASSSRQAQTYNEQFF,TGTGCCAGCAGTTCGAGACAGGCCCAAACCTACAATGAGCAGTTCTTC
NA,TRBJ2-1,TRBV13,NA,CASTQFGGEQFF,TGTGCCAGCACCCAATTCGGGGGTGAGCAGTTCTTC
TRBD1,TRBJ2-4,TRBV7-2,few,CASSSQTGVRNIQYF,TGTGCCAGCAGCTCCCAGACAGGGGTGCGAAACATTCAGTACTTC
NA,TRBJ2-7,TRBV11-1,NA,CASSFTGSYEQYF,TGTGCCAGCAGCTTTACAGGCTCCTACGAGCAGTACTTC